The clone carrying this T cell receptor (beta chain) occurred once. The entry originates in a study of blood T cell repertoires in COVID-19. Study-wide background: PBMCs, B-cell-depleted T cells, or T cells provided the cDNA or gDNA that made up the material.

In the original processing: Reference gene primer amplification yielded estimated nucleated cell counts. The data were produced by immunoSEQ multiplex PCR, yet TCRdb's version contains in-frame clones alone and is incomplete. That table gives V, J and clone size, and the DNA gave D and trimming. Here the sample spans tens of thousands of clones, over 75% being singletons. Germline values: CDR1 LNHNV, CDR2 YYDKDF (reference sequence). CDR3 length equals 14 residues. The V gene end was trimmed by 2 bases and the J gene end by 6 bases; junction bases not matched to a gene: 5. The V call is TRBV15, the J call TRBJ2-7; the match to TRBD1 covers 9 bases. The sequenced sample was peripheral blood. The receptor was isolated from a human donor in a cohort sampled during active COVID-19. The CDR3 DNA reads as TGTGCCACCAGCAGAAGGACAGGGGAAAGCGAGCAGTACTTC. This encodes CATSRRTGESEQYF. Filled out from reference TRBV15 and TRBJ2-7, the complete variable domain reads DAMVIQNPRYQVTQFGKPVTLSCSQTLNHNVMYWYQQKSSQAPKLLFHYYDKDFNNEADTPDNFQSRRPNTSFCFLDIRSPGLGDTAMYLCATSRRTGESEQYFGPGTRLTVT.